Reported below is one T cell receptor (beta chain). No antigen is known for it. Germline V gene lookup returns CDR1 LGHNA and CDR2 YNFKEQ. The CDR3 has 15 residues. This sample was taken from a study of CXCR3-negative and CXCR3-positive naive CD8 T cells. Findings and limits, study-wide: TRB CDR3 properties indicated TCR strength, while surface CD5 was similar across naive subsets. When CXCR3-positive naive cells were set against CXCR3-negative naive cells, the former had more hydrophobic TRB CDR3s.

The TRB cDNA libraries were prepared by 5' RACE with UMI labels. TCRdb re-called the 5' RACE reads, yielding one record per CDR3 amino acid sequence without DNA. This table lists some 150,000 distinct CDR3 sequences. This sequence was found in a human donor in good health. Some clones in this sample may be carry-over from other donors' samples. The material sequenced was naive CXCR3+ CD8+ T cells from blood. Described subset: CD45RO-CCR7+CD27+CD95- naive CD8+ T cells expressing CXCR3 (TNR3+). The rearrangement joins TRBV4-2 to TRBJ1-1; as DNA is missing, the TRBD1 call by TCRdb cannot be tested. The CDR3 loop is CASSRRRGQGPEAFF.